The 8 T cell receptor beta chains below all came from one sample that was sequenced in a study of cytomegalovirus exposure and HLA in healthy donors. The PCR used 60 Vbeta and 13 Jbeta primers. The data were produced by immunoSEQ multiplex PCR, yet TCRdb's version contains in-frame clones alone and is incomplete. The table has around 150,000 clones, roughly 77% seen once. Sequencing used PBMCs. These receptors were obtained from a woman aged 35 to 49 in good health and CMV-seropositive.

The V call is TRBV4-1, the J call TRBJ2-7; 7 positions match TRBD1. The germline gives CDR1 MGHRA, CDR2 YSYEKL. V trimming: 3 bases; J trimming: 2 bases; junction bases outside the gene matches: 10. The CDR3 has 16 residues. CDR3 DNA: TGCGCCAGCAGCCAGGGCCCGGACAGGAGAGCCTACGAGCAGTACTTC. This gives the protein CASSQGPDRRAYEQYF.

The chain joins TRBV19 to TRBJ2-2, with 14 bases fitting TRBD2. Trimming removed 6 bases from V and 5 bases from J; junction bases left unmatched: 5. The germline V gene encodes CDR1 LNHDA and CDR2 SQIVND (reference sequence). The CDR3 totals 16 residues. The CDR3 loop reads CASSRTSGRSTGELFF. DNA for the CDR3: TGTGCCAGTAGCCGGACTAGCGGGAGGTCTACCGGGGAGCTGTTTTTT.

This clone was seen once. This chain connects TRBV30 to TRBJ1-1, with 9 bases that match TRBD1. Unmatched junction bases numbered 1, after V lost 2 bases and J lost 0 bases. CDR1 is GTSNPN and CDR2 is SVGIG in the germline V gene (reference sequence). This CDR3 is 14 amino acids long. CDR3 sequence (DNA): TGTGCCTGGAGTACAGGGGGCCTGAACACTGAAGCTTTCTTT. Encoded protein: CAWSTGGLNTEAFF.

This rearrangement joins TRBV30 to TRBJ2-1; possibly TRBD2 for D (5 bases). This CDR3 has 15 amino acids. Trimming left V 2 bases short and J 7 bases short, with 18 bases between. Germline V gene sequence: CDR1 GTSNPN, CDR2 SVGIG (reference sequence). CDR3 in amino acids: CAWSSWTGFGNEQFF. Written as DNA, the CDR3 is TGTGCCTGGAGTTCGTGGACGGGGTTTGGGAATGAGCAGTTCTTC.

The chain is built from TRBV29-1 and TRBJ2-1; 8 bases agree with TRBD2. The junction had 10 bases not matched to a gene; V was cut back by 7 bases and J by 2 bases. CDR1 SQVTM and CDR2 ANQGSEA come from the germline V gene. This CDR3 region has 15 residues. CDR3 DNA sequence: TGCAGCGGAAGCCGTACTAGCGGAACCTACAATGAGCAGTTCTTC. Translated, it gives CSGSRTSGTYNEQFF.

The sample holds a few counts of this clone. A far larger clone is one nucleotide away, so this likely arose from a read error. For the CDR3, the DNA is TGTGCCAGCCGGGACAGCCGCTCCTACGAGCAGTACTTC. Its protein is CASRDSRSYEQYF. This chain uses TRBV25-1 with TRBJ2-7, with TRBD1 matching over 7 bases. Trimming took 8 bases from V and 0 from J; bases not matched to a gene: 4. The CDR3 runs 13 residues. CDR1 is MGHDK and CDR2 is SYGVNS in the germline V gene.

The chain is built from TRBV19 and TRBJ2-1, with 10 bases identical to TRBD2. The CDR3 length is 15 residues. The V segment lost 3 bases and the J segment 9 bases; nucleotides outside the gene matches: 8. Germline CDR1 reads LNHDA; CDR2 reads SQIVND (reference sequence). In DNA form, the CDR3 reads TGTGCCAGTAGTATTCCCCTAGCGGGAGTGGTTGAGCAGTTCTTC. It specifies CASSIPLAGVVEQFF.

The chain carries TRBV5-1 and TRBJ1-1, with D possibly TRBD1 on 5 matching bases. The CDR3 has 14 amino acids. Per germline, CDR1 SGHRS and CDR2 YFSETQ. V was pared by 0 bases and J by 1 base, with 7 bases between. As DNA, the CDR3 is TGCGCCAGCAGCTTGGGGGGCAAGAACACTGAAGCTTTCTTT. This gives the protein CASSLGGKNTEAFF.